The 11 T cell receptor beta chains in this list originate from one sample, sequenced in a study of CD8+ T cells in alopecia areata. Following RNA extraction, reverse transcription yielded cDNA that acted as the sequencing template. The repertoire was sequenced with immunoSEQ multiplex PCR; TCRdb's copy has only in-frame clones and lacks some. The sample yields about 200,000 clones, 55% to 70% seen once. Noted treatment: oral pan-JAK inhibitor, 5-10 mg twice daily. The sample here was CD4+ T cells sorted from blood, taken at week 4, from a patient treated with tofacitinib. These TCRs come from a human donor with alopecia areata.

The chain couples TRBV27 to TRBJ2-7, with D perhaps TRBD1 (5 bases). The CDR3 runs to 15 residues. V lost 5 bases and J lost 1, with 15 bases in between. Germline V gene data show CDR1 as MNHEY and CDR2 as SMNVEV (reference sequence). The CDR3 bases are TGTGCCAGCAGTCCTCAGGGCGTGGGATCCTACGAGCAGTACTTC. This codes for CASSPQGVGSYEQYF.

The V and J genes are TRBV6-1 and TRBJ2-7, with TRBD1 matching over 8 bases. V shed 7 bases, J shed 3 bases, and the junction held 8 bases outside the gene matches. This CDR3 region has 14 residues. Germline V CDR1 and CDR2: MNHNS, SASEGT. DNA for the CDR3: TGTGCCAGCAAGAGTCCCGGGACAGGCTACGAGCAGTACTTC. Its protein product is CASKSPGTGYEQYF.

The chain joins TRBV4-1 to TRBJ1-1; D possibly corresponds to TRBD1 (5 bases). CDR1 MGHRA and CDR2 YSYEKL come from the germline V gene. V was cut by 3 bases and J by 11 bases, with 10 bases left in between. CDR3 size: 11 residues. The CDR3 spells CASSQGVGAFF. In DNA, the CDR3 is TGCGCCAGCAGCCAGGGGGTAGGGGCTTTCTTT.

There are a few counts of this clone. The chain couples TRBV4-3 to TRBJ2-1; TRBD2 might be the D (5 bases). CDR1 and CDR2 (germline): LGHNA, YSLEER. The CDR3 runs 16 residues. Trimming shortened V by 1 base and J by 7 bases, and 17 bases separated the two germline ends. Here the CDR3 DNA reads TGCGCCAGCAGCCAAGGGACCGGGAAACTGACGAATGAGCAGTTCTTC. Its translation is CASSQGTGKLTNEQFF.

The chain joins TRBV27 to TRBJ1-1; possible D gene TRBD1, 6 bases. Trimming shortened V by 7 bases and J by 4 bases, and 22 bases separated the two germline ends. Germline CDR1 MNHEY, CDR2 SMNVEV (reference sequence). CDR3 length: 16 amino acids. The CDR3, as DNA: TGTGCCAGCACCTCATTAAGGACAGTCAAAGGCACTGAAGCTTTCTTT. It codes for CASTSLRTVKGTEAFF.

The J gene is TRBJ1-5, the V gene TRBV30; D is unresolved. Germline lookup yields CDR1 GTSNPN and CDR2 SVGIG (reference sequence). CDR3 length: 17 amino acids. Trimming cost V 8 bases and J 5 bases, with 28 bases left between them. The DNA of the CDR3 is TGTGCCCTATCCGTCTCTTATGCCGGGAATCCCTATCAGCCCCAGCATTTT. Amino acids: CALSVSYAGNPYQPQHF.

In DNA form, the CDR3 reads TGTGCCAGCAGTTACTCGTTAGATACGCAGTATTTT. Encoded protein: CASSYSLDTQYF. The rearrangement joins TRBV6-7 to TRBJ2-3; D remains unclear. TRBV6-7 qualifies as an ORF whose function is uncertain. CDR3 length: 12 residues. The V gene lost 0 bases and the J gene lost 5 bases, with 3 bases spanning the gap.

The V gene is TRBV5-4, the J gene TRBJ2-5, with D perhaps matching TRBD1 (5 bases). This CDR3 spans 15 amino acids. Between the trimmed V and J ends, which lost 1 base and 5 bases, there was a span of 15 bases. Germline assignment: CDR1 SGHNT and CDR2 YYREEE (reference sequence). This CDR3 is CASSLRSAGRETQYF. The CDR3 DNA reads TGTGCCAGCAGCTTGCGTTCGGCAGGGCGTGAGACCCAGTACTTC.

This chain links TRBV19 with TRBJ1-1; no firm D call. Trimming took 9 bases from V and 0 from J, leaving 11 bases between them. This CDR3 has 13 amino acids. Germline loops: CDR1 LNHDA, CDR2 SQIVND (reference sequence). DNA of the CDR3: TGTGCCAGCACGATTAGGTTGAACACTGAAGCTTTCTTT. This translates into CASTIRLNTEAFF.

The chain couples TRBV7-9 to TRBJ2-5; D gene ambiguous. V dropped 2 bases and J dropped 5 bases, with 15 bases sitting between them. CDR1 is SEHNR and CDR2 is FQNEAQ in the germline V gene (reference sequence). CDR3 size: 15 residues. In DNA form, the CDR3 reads TGTGCCAGCAGCTTAAGACTCACCGTTCGGGAGACCCAGTACTTC. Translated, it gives CASSLRLTVRETQYF.

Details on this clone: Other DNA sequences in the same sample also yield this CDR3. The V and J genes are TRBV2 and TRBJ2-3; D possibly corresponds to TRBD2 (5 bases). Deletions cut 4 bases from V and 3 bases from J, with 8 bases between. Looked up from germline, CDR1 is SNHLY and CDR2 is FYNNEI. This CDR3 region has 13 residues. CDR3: CASSVEGTDTQYF. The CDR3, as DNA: TGTGCCAGCAGTGTTGAGGGAACAGATACGCAGTATTTT. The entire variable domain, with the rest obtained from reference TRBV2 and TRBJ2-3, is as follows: EPEVTQTPSHQVTQMGQEVILRCVPISNHLYFYWYRQILGQKVEFLVSFYNNEISEKSEIFDDQFSVERPDGSNFTLKIRSTKLEDSAMYFCASSVEGTDTQYFGPGTRLTVL.